This T cell receptor (beta chain) was recorded in a study of CD8 T cells in ankylosing spondylitis. Concerning this clonotype itself: Its antigen remains unknown. One end of the junction varies from germline; a read error may be responsible.

The TCR beta libraries were generated through quantitative 5'-RACE incorporating molecular barcodes. From the 5' RACE reads, TCRdb called clonotypes with MiXCR, one entry per CDR3 protein. The table has about 36,000 distinct CDR3 sequences, roughly 13% seen once; the top ten hold roughly 32%. The study, taken as a whole, reports: Reported data indicate significant enrichment of disease-linked clones within matched ankylosing spondylitis synovial fluid. CD8+ disease-linked clones were present at relatively low frequencies in blood.

Germline CDR1 SSHAT, CDR2 FNYEAQ (reference sequence). The CDR3 sequence is 16 residues long. Sequenced sample: synovial fluid, either unsorted or a sorted T cell fraction (not recorded which). This TCR derives from a male donor with ankylosing spondylitis. The chain couples TRBV7-7 to TRBJ2-1; perhaps TRBD2 as D (6 bases). CDR3 region: CASTQLKAGQGNEQFF. The CDR3 DNA follows: TGTGCTAGCACCCAACTCAAGGCGGGGCAAGGGAATGAGCAGTTCTTC. Full variable domain (rest looked up from reference TRBV7-7 and TRBJ2-1): GAGVSQSPRYKVTKRGQDVTLRCDPISSHATLYWYQQALGQGPEFLTYFNYEAQPDKSGLPSDRFSAERPEGSISTLTIQRTEQRDSAMYRCASTQLKAGQGNEQFFGPGTRLTVL.